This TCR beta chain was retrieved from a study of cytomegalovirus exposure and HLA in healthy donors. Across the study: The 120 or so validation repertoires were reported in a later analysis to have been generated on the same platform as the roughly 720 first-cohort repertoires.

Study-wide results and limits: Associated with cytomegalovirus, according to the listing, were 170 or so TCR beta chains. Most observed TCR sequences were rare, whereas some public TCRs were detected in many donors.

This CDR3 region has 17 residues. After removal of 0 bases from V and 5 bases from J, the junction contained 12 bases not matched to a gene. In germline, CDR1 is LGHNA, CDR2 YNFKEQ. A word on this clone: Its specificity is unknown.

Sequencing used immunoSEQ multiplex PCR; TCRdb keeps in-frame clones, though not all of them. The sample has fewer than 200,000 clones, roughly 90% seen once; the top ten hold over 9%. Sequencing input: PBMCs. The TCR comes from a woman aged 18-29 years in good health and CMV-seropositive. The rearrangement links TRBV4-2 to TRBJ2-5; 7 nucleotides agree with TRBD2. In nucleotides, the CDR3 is TGTGCCAGCAGCCAAGATCATTTGAGGGAGGGCCCTGAGACCCAGTACTTC. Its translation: CASSQDHLREGPETQYF.